The 27 T cell receptor beta chains in this list originate from one sample, sequenced in a study of blood T cell repertoires in COVID-19. TCRdb's table, derived via immunoSEQ multiplex PCR, lists solely in-frame clones and lacks some. The table shows roughly 350,000 clones, with roughly 86% occurring only once. Specimen: peripheral blood. These receptor sequences come from a woman in her thirties with COVID-19, enrolled during active disease.

The chain joins TRBV14 to TRBJ2-5; maybe TRBD2 (6 bases). This CDR3 has 14 amino acids. With 3 bases removed from V and 3 bases from J, the gap between germline ends came to 11 bases. Germline-derived CDR1 and CDR2 are SGHDN and FVKESK. Written as DNA, the CDR3 is TGTGCCAGCAGCCATTTGGGGGAGGAAGAGACCCAGTACTTC. This gives the protein CASSHLGEEETQYF.

The genes are TRBV2 and TRBJ2-6; D might be TRBD1 (5 bases). CDR1 SNHLY and CDR2 FYNNEI come from the germline V gene. The CDR3 is 14 amino acids. V was cut by 9 bases and J by 0 bases, with 9 bases left in between. This CDR3 is CASRQTSGANVLTF. The CDR3 DNA follows: TGTGCCAGTCGACAGACCTCTGGGGCCAACGTCCTGACTTTC.

This clone has just a few counts. The chain couples TRBV5-5 to TRBJ2-7; D is unresolved. Germline assignment: CDR1 SGHKS and CDR2 YYEKEE (reference sequence). This CDR3 comprises 11 residues. V was clipped by 0 bases and J by 6 bases, with 4 bases between them. CDR3 sequence: CASSLAGEQYF. The CDR3 bases are TGTGCCAGCAGCTTGGCAGGCGAGCAGTACTTC.

The CDR3 nucleotides are TGTGCCAGCTCACCACCGGTTCTAGCGGGCTCCGGAGATACGCAGTATTTT. Translation: CASSPPVLAGSGDTQYF. V is TRBV18 and J is TRBJ2-3; 8 bases map to TRBD2. J lost 5 bases, V lost 0 bases, and 10 bases had no gene match. The CDR3 length is 17 residues. Germline V CDR1 and CDR2: KGHSH, LQKENI.

The gene calls are TRBV6-5 and TRBJ1-1; D is uncertain. The V and J ends lost 5 bases and 3 bases respectively, with 13 bases between them. The CDR3 runs to 14 residues. Germline CDR1 is MNHEY and CDR2 is SVGAGI. CDR3 amino acids: CASSPRPADTEAFF. In DNA, the CDR3 is TGTGCCAGCAGTCCTCGGCCGGCGGACACTGAAGCTTTCTTT.

CDR3 DNA sequence: TGCAGCGTTGGGGGGCGGAACTCTGGGGCCAACGTCCTGACTTTC. Its protein product is CSVGGRNSGANVLTF. J is TRBJ2-6 and V is TRBV29-1; TRBD1 might be the D (6 bases). CDR3 size: 15 residues. The germline gives CDR1 SQVTM, CDR2 ANQGSEA. V lost 4 bases to trimming and J lost 0 bases, with 10 bases between them.

A few counts support this clone. The chain combines TRBV2 with TRBJ2-7; 7 bases are shared with TRBD1. This CDR3 is built from 14 residues. CDR1 is SNHLY, CDR2 FYNNEI, per germline. The V segment lost 5 bases and the J segment 3 bases; nucleotides outside the gene matches: 7. CDR3 protein: CASSLDRRYYEQYF. CDR3 DNA: TGTGCCAGCAGTTTGGACAGGCGCTACTACGAGCAGTACTTC.

The V call is TRBV18, the J call TRBJ1-2; D is undetermined. The length of the CDR3 is 15 residues. CDR1 is KGHSH, CDR2 LQKENI, per germline. The germline V and J ends were trimmed by 2 bases and 7 bases, with 17 bases remaining between them. In DNA form, the CDR3 reads TGTGCCAGCTCACCAGATATCGCGGGCCGTGGTGGCTACACCTTC. This codes for CASSPDIAGRGGYTF.

This rearrangement joins TRBV6-5 to TRBJ2-1; D perhaps matches TRBD1 (5 bases). V gave up 6 bases and J gave up 2 bases, with 8 bases separating them. The CDR3 is made up of 13 amino acids. The V gene's germline CDR1 is MNHEY and CDR2 SVGAGI. The CDR3 is CASRGQAYNEQFF. CDR3 nucleotides: TGTGCCAGCAGAGGACAAGCCTACAATGAGCAGTTCTTC.

This clone was picked up one time. The genes are TRBV7-2 and TRBJ2-3, with 11 bases lining up with TRBD2. The V gene end was trimmed by 0 bases and the J gene end by 2 bases; junction bases not matched to a gene: 4. This CDR3 is 17 amino acids long. From germline, CDR1 is SGHTA and CDR2 FQGNSA. The CDR3 region is CASSLAGTSGATDTQYF. The CDR3 DNA sequence: TGTGCCAGCAGCTTAGCCGGGACTAGCGGAGCCACAGATACGCAGTATTTT.

The chain has TRBV7-2 and TRBJ2-3; 10 nucleotides align to TRBD1. Germline V gene lookup returns CDR1 SGHTA and CDR2 FQGNSA. This CDR3 comprises 17 residues. The J segment lost 5 bases and the V segment lost 2 bases, leaving 10 bases of the junction unmatched. The CDR3 DNA sequence: TGTGCCAGCAGCTTAACGGGACAGGGGAATAGCGGAGATACGCAGTATTTT. This sequence encodes CASSLTGQGNSGDTQYF.

CDR3 sequence (DNA): TGTGCCAGCAGTGATCGGTACCCGCCCTACGAGCAGTACTTC. Its protein is CASSDRYPPYEQYF. This sequence joins TRBV6-1 and TRBJ2-7, with D unresolved. Trimming stripped 3 bases from V and 2 bases from J, with 11 bases between. CDR3 length: 14 amino acids. Germline V lookup: CDR1 MNHNS, CDR2 SASEGT.

The chain employs TRBV6-1 and TRBJ1-2; D perhaps matches TRBD1 (5 bases). The CDR3 length is 13 residues. Germline V gives CDR1 MNHNS, CDR2 SASEGT. V was pared by 1 base and J by 5 bases, with 8 bases between. For the CDR3, the DNA is TGTGCCAGCAGTGAAGTAGGGACTTATGGCTACACCTTC. Its protein product is CASSEVGTYGYTF.

V usage is TRBV27 and J usage is TRBJ2-1; 8 bases map to TRBD1. V shed 4 bases and J 0 bases; nucleotides not matched to a gene: 2. CDR3 length: 15 residues. Germline CDR1 is MNHEY and CDR2 is SMNVEV (reference sequence). The CDR3 loop reads CASSSGTGSYNEQFF. As DNA, the CDR3 is TGTGCCAGCAGTTCGGGGACAGGCTCCTACAATGAGCAGTTCTTC.

This rearrangement joins TRBV16 to TRBJ1-2; TRBD1 matches at 7 bases. The V and J ends lost 2 bases and 4 bases, in that order; junction bases with no gene match: 1. The CDR3 consists of 13 residues. The germline V gene has CDR1 KGHSY and CDR2 FQNENV. CDR3 sequence: CASSQGDSYGYTF. The CDR3 DNA follows: TGTGCCAGCAGCCAAGGGGACAGCTATGGCTACACCTTC. Full variable domain (rest looked up from reference TRBV16 and TRBJ1-2): GEEVAQTPKHLVRGEGQKAKLYCAPIKGHSYVFWYQQVLKNEFKFLISFQNENVFDETGMPKERFSAKCLPNSPCSLEIQATKLEDSAVYFCASSQGDSYGYTFGSGTRLTVV.

This clone has a handful of counts. This chain connects TRBV7-9 to TRBJ2-7, with TRBD2 matching over 11 bases. V trimming: 5 bases; J trimming: 0 bases; junction bases outside the gene matches: 9. The V gene's germline CDR1 is SEHNR and CDR2 FQNEAQ (reference sequence). The CDR3 spans 17 residues. This CDR3 is CASSARTSGHLSYEQYF. The CDR3 coding sequence is TGTGCCAGCAGCGCCAGGACTAGCGGGCACCTCTCCTACGAGCAGTACTTC.

The chain recombines TRBV6-5 with TRBJ1-6; 7 bases are shared with TRBD1. V gave up 6 bases and J gave up 4 bases; unmatched junction bases: 0. The CDR3 runs to 13 residues. The germline gives CDR1 MNHEY, CDR2 SVGAGI. The CDR3 is CASRGQYNSPLHF. CDR3 sequence (DNA): TGTGCCAGCAGGGGACAGTATAATTCACCCCTCCACTTT.

This sequence joins TRBV6-2 or TRBV6-3 and TRBJ1-5; D remains ambiguous. Germline assignment: CDR1 MNHEY and CDR2 SVGEGT. The CDR3 is 13 amino acids. The V gene lost 5 bases and the J gene lost 1 base, with 6 bases spanning the gap. The chain's CDR3 is CASSKQSNQPQHF. DNA of the CDR3: TGTGCCAGCAGTAAACAAAGCAATCAGCCCCAGCATTTT.

The chain is built from TRBV5-4 and TRBJ1-3; D ambiguous. The CDR3 covers 16 residues. The V gene's germline CDR1 is SGHNT and CDR2 YYREEE (reference sequence). The V end lost 4 bases, the J end lost 0 bases, and 14 bases lay between the germline ends. The CDR3 DNA reads TGTGCCAGCAGCCCACACCCCAATCCCTCTGGAAACACCATATATTTT. It encodes CASSPHPNPSGNTIYF.

As to this clone: The sample carries other DNA sequences with the same CDR3. The V and J genes are TRBV5-6 and TRBJ2-7; perhaps TRBD1 as D (6 bases). This CDR3 has 12 residues. The germline V and J ends were trimmed by 4 bases and 3 bases, with 8 bases remaining between them. Germline V CDR1 and CDR2: SGHDT, YYEEEE. CDR3 nucleotide sequence: TGTGCCAGCAGCCCCAGGGGCTACGAGCAGTACTTC. Amino acids: CASSPRGYEQYF. The entire variable domain, with the rest obtained from reference TRBV5-6 and TRBJ2-7, is as follows: DAGVTQSPTHLIKTRGQQVTLRCSPKSGHDTVSWYQQALGQGPQFIFQYYEEEERQRGNFPDRFSGHQFPNYSSELNVNALLLGDSALYLCASSPRGYEQYFGPGTRLTVT.

The CDR3 spells CASSIRGALDEKLFF. The CDR3 DNA is TGTGCCAGCAGCATTCGGGGGGCGCTTGATGAAAAACTGTTTTTT. V gene TRBV28 combines with J gene TRBJ1-4; TRBD1 might be the D (6 bases). Trimming cost V 6 bases and J 6 bases, with 17 bases left between them. CDR1 MDHEN and CDR2 SYDVKM come from the germline V gene. The CDR3 contains 15 residues.

As regards this clone: The same CDR3 also results from other DNA sequences found in this sample. The gene calls are TRBV29-1 and TRBJ1-1; the D gene is possibly TRBD1 (5 bases). Germline-derived CDR1 and CDR2 are SQVTM and ANQGSEA. The ends were cut back, 7 bases at V and 5 bases at J, with 14 bases in the middle. The CDR3 totals 12 residues. The CDR3 DNA is TGCAGCGCGGGGGGTGAGGGTACTGAAGCTTTCTTT. This encodes CSAGGEGTEAFF.

In this sample, this clone turned up a few times. The chain combines TRBV19 with TRBJ1-5, with D perhaps TRBD1 (6 bases). CDR3 length: 11 amino acids. Germline loops: CDR1 LNHDA, CDR2 SQIVND (reference sequence). Trimming shortened V by 5 bases and J by 12 bases, and 11 bases separated the two germline ends. CDR3 sequence: CASSLQGSQHF. CDR3 DNA sequence: TGTGCCAGTAGTTTACAGGGAAGCCAGCATTTT.

The chain recombines TRBV6-6 with TRBJ1-1; 7 positions agree with TRBD1. J lost 3 bases, V lost 7 bases, and 8 bases had no gene match. CDR3 length: 14 amino acids. CDR1 MNHNY and CDR2 SVGAGI come from the germline V gene (reference sequence). The CDR3 DNA follows: TGTGCCAGCACCCGGACAGGAAGAGACACTGAAGCTTTCTTT. Encoded protein: CASTRTGRDTEAFF.

This clone was counted many times. This chain connects TRBV2 to TRBJ2-2; 8 bases are a match to TRBD1. The length of the CDR3 is 14 residues. V trimming: 7 bases; J trimming: 6 bases; junction bases outside the gene matches: 7. From germline, CDR1 is SNHLY and CDR2 FYNNEI. The CDR3 DNA follows: TGTGCCAGCAACAAGGACAGGGAATCCGGGGAGCTGTTTTTT. This translates into CASNKDRESGELFF.

This clone was observed a handful of times. The gene calls are TRBV5-1 and TRBJ2-2; perhaps TRBD1 as D (6 bases). CDR1 and CDR2 (germline): SGHRS, YFSETQ. V was cut by 0 bases and J by 4 bases, with 13 bases left in between. The CDR3 covers 16 residues. CDR3 in DNA: TGCGCCAGCAGCTTGGATGGACAGATTCTCACCGGGGAGCTGTTTTTT. Translation gives CASSLDGQILTGELFF.

This sequence joins TRBV2 and TRBJ2-5; 7 nucleotides line up with TRBD1. The V gene end was trimmed by 1 base and the J gene end by 3 bases; junction bases not matched to a gene: 5. Germline lookup yields CDR1 SNHLY and CDR2 FYNNEI. The CDR3 is made up of 15 amino acids. In DNA form, the CDR3 reads TGTGCCAGCAGTGAAGGAGACAGGGCGGAAGAGACCCAGTACTTC. This sequence encodes CASSEGDRAEETQYF.